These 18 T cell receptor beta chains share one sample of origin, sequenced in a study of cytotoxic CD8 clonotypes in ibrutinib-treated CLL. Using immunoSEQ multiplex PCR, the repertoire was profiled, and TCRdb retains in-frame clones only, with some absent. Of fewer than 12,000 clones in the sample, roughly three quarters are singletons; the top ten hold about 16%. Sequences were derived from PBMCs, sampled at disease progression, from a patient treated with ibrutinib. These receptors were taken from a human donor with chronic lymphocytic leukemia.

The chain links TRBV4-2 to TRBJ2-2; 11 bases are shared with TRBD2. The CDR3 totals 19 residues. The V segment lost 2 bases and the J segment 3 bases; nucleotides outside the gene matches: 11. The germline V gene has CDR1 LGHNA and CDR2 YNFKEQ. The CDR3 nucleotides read TGTGCCAGCAGCCAACCTAGCGGGGGGCCTACGATGGACACCGGGGAGCTGTTTTTT. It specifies CASSQPSGGPTMDTGELFF.

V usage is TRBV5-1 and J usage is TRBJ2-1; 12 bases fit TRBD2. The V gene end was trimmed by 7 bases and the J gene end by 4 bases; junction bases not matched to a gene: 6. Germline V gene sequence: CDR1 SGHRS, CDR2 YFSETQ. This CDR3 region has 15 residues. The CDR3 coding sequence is TGCGCCAGCCGTCTAGCGGGAGGGGAATACAATGAGCAGTTCTTC. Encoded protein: CASRLAGGEYNEQFF. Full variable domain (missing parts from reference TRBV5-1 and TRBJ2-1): KAGVTQTPRYLIKTRGQQVTLSCSPISGHRSVSWYQQTPGQGLQFLFEYFSETQRNKGNFPGRFSGRQFSNSRSEMNVSTLELGDSALYLCASRLAGGEYNEQFFGPGTRLTVL.

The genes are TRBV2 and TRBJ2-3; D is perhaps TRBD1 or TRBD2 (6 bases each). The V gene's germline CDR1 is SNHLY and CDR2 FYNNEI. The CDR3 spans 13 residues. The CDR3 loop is CAKNREGTDTQYF. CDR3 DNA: TGTGCTAAAAACAGGGAGGGCACAGATACGCAGTATTTT.

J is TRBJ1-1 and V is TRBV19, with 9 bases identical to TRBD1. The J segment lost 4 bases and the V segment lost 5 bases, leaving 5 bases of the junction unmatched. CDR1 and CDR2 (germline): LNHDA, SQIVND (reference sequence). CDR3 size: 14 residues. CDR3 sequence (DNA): TGTGCCAGTAGTGGGACAGGGTCGGCCACTGAAGCTTTCTTT. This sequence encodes CASSGTGSATEAFF.

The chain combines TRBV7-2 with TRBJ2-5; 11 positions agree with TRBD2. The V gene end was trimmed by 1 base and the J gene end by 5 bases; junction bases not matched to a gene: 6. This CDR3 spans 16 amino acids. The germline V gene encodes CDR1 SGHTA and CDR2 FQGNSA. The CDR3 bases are TGTGCCAGCAGCTTAGGGCCTAGCGGGGGGTGGGAGACCCAGTACTTC. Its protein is CASSLGPSGGWETQYF. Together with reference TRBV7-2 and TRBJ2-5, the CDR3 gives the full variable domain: GAGVSQSPSNKVTEKGKDVELRCDPISGHTALYWYRQSLGQGLEFLIYFQGNSAPDKSGLPSDRFSAERTGGSVSTLTIQRTQQEDSAVYLCASSLGPSGGWETQYFGPGTRLLVL.

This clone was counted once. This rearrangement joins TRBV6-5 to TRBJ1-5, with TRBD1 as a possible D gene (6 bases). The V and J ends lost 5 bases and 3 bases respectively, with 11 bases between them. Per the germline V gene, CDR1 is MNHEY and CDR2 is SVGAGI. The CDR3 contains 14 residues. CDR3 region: CASSTDSPNQPQHF. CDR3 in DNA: TGTGCCAGCAGTACGGACAGCCCCAATCAGCCCCAGCATTTT.

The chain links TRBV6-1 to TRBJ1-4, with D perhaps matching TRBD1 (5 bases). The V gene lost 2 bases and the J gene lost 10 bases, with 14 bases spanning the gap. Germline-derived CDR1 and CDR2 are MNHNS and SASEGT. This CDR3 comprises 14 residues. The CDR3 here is CASSETGGVAKLFF. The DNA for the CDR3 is TGTGCCAGCAGTGAAACCGGGGGAGTTGCAAAACTGTTTTTT.

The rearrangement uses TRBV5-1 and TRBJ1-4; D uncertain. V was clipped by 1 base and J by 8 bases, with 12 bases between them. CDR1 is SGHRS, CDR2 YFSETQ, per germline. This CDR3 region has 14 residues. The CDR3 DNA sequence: TGCGCCAGCAGCTTGACTCCCGGCGACGAAAAACTGTTTTTT. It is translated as CASSLTPGDEKLFF.

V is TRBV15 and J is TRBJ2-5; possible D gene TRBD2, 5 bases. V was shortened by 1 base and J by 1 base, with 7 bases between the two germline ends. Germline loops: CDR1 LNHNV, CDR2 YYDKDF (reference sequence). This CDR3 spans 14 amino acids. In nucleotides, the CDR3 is TGTGCCACCAGCAGAGTAGGACTCCAAGAGACCCAGTACTTC. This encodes CATSRVGLQETQYF.

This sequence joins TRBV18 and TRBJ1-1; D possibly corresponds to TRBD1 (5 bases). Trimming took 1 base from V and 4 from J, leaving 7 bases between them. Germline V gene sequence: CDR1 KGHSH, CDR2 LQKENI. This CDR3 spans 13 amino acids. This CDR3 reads CASSPQRGTEAFF. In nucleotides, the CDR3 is TGTGCCAGCTCACCACAGAGGGGCACTGAAGCTTTCTTT. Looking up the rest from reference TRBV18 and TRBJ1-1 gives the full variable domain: NAGVMQNPRHLVRRRGQEARLRCSPMKGHSHVYWYRQLPEEGLKFMVYLQKENIIDESGMPKERFSAEFPKEGPSILRIQQVVRGDSAAYFCASSPQRGTEAFFGQGTRLTVV.

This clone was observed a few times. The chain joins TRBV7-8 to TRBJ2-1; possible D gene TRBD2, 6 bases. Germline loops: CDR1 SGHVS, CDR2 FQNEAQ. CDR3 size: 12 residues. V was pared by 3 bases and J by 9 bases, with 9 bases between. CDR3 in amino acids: CASSFTSREQFF. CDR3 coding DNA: TGTGCCAGCAGCTTTACTAGCCGTGAGCAGTTCTTC. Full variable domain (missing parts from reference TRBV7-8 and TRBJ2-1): GAGVSQSPRYKVAKRGQDVALRCDPISGHVSLFWYQQALGQGPEFLTYFQNEAQLDKSGLPSDRFFAERPEGSVSTLKIQRTQQEDSAVYLCASSFTSREQFFGPGTRLTVL.

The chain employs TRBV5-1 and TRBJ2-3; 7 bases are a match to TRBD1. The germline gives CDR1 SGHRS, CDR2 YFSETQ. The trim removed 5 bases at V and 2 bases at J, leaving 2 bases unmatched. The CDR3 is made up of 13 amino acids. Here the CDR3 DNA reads TGCGCCAGCAGTACAGGGGACACAGATACGCAGTATTTT. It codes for CASSTGDTDTQYF.

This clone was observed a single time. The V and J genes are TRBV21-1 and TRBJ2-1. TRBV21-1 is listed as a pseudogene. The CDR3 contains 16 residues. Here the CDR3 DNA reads TGTGCCAGCACCAACCCCCCCGGCTCCACCTACAATGAGCAGTTCTTC. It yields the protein CASTNPPGSTYNEQFF.

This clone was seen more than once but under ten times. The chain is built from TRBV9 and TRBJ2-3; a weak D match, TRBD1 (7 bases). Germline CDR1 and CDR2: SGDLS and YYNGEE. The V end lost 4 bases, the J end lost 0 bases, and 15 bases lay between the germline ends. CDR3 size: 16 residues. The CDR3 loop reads CASSRAGGRSTDTQYF. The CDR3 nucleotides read TGTGCCAGCAGCCGCGCAGGGGGGAGAAGCACAGATACGCAGTATTTT.

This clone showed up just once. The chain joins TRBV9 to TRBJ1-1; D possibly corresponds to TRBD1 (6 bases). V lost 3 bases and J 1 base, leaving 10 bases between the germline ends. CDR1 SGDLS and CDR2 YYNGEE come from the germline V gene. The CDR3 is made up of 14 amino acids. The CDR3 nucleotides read TGTGCCAGCAGCGCCCACAGGGCGAACACTGAAGCTTTCTTT. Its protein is CASSAHRANTEAFF.

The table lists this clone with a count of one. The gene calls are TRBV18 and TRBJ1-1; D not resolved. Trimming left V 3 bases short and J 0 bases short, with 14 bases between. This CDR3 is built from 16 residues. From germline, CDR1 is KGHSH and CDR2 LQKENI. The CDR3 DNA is TGTGCCAGCTCACCGAAATTCGACGGGATGAACACTGAAGCTTTCTTT. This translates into CASSPKFDGMNTEAFF. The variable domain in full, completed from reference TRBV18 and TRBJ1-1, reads NAGVMQNPRHLVRRRGQEARLRCSPMKGHSHVYWYRQLPEEGLKFMVYLQKENIIDESGMPKERFSAEFPKEGPSILRIQQVVRGDSAAYFCASSPKFDGMNTEAFFGQGTRLTVV.

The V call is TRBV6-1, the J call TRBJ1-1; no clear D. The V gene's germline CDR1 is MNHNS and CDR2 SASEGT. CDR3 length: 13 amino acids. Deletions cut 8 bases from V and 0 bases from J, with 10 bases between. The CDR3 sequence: CASGKKMNTEAFF. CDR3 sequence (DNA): TGTGCCAGCGGTAAGAAAATGAACACTGAAGCTTTCTTT.

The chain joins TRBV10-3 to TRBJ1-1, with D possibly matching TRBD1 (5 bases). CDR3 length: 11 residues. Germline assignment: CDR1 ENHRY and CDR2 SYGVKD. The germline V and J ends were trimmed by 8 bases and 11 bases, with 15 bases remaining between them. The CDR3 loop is CAIGDARSAFF. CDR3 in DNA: TGTGCCATCGGGGACGCGAGGTCGGCTTTCTTT.